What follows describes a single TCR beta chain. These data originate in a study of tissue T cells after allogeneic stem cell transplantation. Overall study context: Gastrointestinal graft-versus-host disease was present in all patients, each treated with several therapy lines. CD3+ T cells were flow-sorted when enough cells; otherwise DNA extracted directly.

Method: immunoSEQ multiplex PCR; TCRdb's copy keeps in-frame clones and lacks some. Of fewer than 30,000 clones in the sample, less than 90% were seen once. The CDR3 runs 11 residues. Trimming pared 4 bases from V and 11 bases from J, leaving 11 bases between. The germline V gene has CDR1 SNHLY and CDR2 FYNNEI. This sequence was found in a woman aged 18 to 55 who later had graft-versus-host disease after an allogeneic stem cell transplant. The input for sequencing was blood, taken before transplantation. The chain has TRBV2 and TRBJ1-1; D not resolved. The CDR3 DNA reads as TGTGCCAGCAGTGGACGGTATCGGGCTTTCTTT. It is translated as CASSGRYRAFF.